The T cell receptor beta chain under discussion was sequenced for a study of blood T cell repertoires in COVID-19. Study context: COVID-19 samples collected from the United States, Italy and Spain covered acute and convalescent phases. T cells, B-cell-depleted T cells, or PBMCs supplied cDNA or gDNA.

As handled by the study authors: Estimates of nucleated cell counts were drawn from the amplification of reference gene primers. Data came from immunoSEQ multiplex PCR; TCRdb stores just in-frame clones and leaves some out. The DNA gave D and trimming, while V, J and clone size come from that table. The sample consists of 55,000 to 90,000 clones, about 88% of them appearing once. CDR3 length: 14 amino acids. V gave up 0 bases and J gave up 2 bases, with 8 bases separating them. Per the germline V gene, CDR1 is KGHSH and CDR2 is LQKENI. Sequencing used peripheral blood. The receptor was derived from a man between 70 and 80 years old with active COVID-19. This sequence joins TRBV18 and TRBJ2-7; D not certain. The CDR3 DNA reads TGTGCCAGCTCACCACCGGGCAAAACCTACGAGCAGTACTTC. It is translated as CASSPPGKTYEQYF.